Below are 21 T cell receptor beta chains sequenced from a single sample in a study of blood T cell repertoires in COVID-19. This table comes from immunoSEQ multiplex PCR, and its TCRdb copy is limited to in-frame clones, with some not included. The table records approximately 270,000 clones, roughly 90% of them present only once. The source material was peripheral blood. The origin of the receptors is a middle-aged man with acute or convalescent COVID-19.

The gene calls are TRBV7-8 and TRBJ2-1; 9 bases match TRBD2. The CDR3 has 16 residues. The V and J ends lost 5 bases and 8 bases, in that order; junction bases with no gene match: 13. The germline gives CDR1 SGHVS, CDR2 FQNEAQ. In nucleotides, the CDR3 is TGTGCCAGCAGCGCCCCACTAGCGGGTCTTGAGGATGAGCAGTTCTTC. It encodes CASSAPLAGLEDEQFF. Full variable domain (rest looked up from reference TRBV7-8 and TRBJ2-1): GAGVSQSPRYKVAKRGQDVALRCDPISGHVSLFWYQQALGQGPEFLTYFQNEAQLDKSGLPSDRFFAERPEGSVSTLKIQRTQQEDSAVYLCASSAPLAGLEDEQFFGPGTRLTVL.

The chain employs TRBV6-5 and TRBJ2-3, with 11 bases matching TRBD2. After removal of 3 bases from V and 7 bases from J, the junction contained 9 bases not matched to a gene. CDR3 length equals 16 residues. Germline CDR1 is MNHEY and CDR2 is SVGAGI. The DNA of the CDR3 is TGTGCCAGCAGTTATCAGCTAGCGGGGGGAGAAAATACGCAGTATTTT. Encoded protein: CASSYQLAGGENTQYF.

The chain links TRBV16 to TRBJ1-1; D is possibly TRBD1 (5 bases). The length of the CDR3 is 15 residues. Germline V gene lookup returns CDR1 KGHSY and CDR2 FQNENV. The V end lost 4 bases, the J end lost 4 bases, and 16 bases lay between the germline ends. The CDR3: CASSLTGRDGTEAFF. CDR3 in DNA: TGTGCCAGCAGCCTAACGGGCAGGGATGGCACTGAAGCTTTCTTT.

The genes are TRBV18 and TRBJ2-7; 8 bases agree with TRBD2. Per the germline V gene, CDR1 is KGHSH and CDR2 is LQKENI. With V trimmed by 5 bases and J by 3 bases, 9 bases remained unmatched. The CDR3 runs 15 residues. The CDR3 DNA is TGTGCCAGCTCATACAGCGGGGGAGATCTCTACGAGCAGTACTTC. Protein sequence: CASSYSGGDLYEQYF.

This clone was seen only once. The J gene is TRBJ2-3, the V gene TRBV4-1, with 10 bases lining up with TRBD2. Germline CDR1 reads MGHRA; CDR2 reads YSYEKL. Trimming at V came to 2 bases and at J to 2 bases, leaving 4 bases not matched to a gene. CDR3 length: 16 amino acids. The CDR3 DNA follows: TGCGCCAGCAGCCAACGGCTAGCGGGGGACACAGATACGCAGTATTTT. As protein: CASSQRLAGDTDTQYF.

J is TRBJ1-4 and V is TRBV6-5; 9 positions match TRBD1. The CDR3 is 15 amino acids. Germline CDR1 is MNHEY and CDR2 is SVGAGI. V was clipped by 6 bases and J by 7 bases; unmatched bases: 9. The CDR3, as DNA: TGTGCCAGCAGCCGGTTACAGGGGGCCGTTGAAAAACTGTTTTTT. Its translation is CASSRLQGAVEKLFF.

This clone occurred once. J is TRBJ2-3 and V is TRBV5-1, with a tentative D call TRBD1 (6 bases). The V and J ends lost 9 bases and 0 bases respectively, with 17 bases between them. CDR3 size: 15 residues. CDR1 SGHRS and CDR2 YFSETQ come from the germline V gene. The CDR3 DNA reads TGCGCCACCGCTCCAGGGGCCATAAGCACAGATACGCAGTATTTT. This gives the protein CATAPGAISTDTQYF.

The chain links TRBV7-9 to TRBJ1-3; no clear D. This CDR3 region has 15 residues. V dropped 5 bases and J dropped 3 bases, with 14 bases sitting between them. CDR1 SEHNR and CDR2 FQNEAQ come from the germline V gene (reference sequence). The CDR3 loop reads CASSPPFRLGNTIYF. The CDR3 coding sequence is TGTGCCAGCAGCCCCCCCTTCAGGCTTGGAAACACCATATATTTT.

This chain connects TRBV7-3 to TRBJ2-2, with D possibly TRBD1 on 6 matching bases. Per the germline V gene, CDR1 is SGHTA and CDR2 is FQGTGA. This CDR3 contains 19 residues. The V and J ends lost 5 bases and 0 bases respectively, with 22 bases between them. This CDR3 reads CASSQGGGGLPSNTGELFF. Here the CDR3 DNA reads TGTGCCAGCAGCCAAGGTGGTGGGGGCCTTCCATCGAACACCGGGGAGCTGTTTTTT.

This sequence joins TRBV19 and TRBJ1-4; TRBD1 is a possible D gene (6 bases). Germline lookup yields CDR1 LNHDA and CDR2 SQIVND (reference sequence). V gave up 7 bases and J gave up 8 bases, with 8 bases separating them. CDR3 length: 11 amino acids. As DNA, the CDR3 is TGTGCCAGTAATCAGGGGGAAAAACTGTTTTTT. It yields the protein CASNQGEKLFF. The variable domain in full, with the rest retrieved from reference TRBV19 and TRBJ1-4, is DGGITQSPKYLFRKEGQNVTLSCEQNLNHDAMYWYRQDPGQGLRLIYYSQIVNDFQKGDIAEGYSVSREKKESFPLTVTSAQKNPTAFYLCASNQGEKLFFGSGTQLSVL.

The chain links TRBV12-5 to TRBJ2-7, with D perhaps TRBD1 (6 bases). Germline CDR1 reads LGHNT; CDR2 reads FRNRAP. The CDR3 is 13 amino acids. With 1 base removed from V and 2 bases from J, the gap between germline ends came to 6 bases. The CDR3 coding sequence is TGTGCTAGTGGTTTGGCAGGGGCCTACGAGCAGTACTTC. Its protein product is CASGLAGAYEQYF.

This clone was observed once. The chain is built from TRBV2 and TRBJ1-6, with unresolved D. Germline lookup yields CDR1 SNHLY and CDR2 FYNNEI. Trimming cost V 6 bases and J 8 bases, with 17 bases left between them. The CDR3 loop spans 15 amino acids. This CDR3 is CASSPIGANDSPLHF. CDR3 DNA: TGTGCCAGCAGCCCGATCGGAGCGAATGATTCACCCCTCCACTTT.

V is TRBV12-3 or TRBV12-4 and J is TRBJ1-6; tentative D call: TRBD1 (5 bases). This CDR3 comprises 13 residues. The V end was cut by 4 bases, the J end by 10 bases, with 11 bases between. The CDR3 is CASSSGQESPLHF. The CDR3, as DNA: TGTGCCAGCAGTTCCGGACAAGAATCACCCCTCCACTTT.

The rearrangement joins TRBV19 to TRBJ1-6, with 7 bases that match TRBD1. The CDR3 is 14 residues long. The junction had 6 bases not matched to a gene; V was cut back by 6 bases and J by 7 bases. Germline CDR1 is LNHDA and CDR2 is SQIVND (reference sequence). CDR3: CASSGQVGNSPLHF. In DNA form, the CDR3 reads TGTGCCAGTAGCGGACAGGTCGGAAATTCACCCCTCCACTTT.

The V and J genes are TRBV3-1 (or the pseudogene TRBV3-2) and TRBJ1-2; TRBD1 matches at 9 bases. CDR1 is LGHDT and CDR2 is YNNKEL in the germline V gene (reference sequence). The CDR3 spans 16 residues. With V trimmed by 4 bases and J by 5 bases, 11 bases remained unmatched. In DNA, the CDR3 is TGTGCCAGCAGCCCTGGGGGGACAGGGTCCAGGTATGGCTACACCTTC. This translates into CASSPGGTGSRYGYTF.

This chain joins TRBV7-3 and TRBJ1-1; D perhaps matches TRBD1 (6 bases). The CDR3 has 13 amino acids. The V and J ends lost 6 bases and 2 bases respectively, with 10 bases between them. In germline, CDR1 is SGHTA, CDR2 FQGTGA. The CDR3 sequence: CASSRQVNTEAFF. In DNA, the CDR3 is TGTGCCAGCAGTCGACAGGTCAACACTGAAGCTTTCTTT.

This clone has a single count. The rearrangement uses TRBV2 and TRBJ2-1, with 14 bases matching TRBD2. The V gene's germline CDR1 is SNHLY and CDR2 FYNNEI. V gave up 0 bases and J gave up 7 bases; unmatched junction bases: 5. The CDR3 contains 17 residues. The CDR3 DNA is TGTGCCAGCAGTGAAGCGCTTCGGACTAGCGGGAGGAATGAGCAGTTCTTC. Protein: CASSEALRTSGRNEQFF.

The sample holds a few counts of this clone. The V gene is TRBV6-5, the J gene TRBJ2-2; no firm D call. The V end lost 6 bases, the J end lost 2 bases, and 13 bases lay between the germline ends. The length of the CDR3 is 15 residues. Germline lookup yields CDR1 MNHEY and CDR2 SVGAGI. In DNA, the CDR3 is TGTGCCAGCAGAAGACTGGAAATTAACACCGGGGAGCTGTTTTTT. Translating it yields CASRRLEINTGELFF.

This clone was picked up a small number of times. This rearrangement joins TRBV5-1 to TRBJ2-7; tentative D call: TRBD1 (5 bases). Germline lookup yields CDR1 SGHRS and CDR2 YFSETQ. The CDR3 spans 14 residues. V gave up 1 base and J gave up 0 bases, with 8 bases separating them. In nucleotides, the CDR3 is TGCGCCAGCAGCTTGTCAGGGAACTCCTACGAGCAGTACTTC. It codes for CASSLSGNSYEQYF.

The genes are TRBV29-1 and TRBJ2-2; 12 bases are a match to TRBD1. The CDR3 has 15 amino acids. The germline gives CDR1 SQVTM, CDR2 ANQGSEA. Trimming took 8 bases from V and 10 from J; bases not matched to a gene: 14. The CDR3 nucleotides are TGCAGCATCCGACCCCCCCGGGACAGGGGGCAGGAGCTGTTTTTT. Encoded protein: CSIRPPRDRGQELFF.

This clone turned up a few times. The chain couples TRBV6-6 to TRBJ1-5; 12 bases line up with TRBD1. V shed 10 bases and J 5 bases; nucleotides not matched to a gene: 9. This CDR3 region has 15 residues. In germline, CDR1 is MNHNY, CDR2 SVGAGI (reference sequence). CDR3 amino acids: CATGRDRGLDQPQHF. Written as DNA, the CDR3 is TGTGCCACCGGCCGGGACAGGGGGCTGGATCAGCCCCAGCATTTT.